This TCR beta chain appears in the sequencing data of a study of T cells in localized non-small cell lung cancer. The protocol was immunoSEQ multiplex PCR, while the TCRdb copy is restricted to in-frame clones and leaves out a portion. The sample yields over 25,000 clones, roughly 91% seen once. For this clone: The antigen is unknown.

This CDR3 region has 14 residues. Germline lookup yields CDR1 MNHEY and CDR2 SVGAGI. V was pared by 2 bases and J by 5 bases, with 12 bases between. Study results and caveats: Among the top 100 tumor clones, a median about 59 appeared in adjacent lung. Uninvolved adjacent lung had the highest recorded T cell clonality, with tumor below it. With higher T cell density in blood came longer overall survival.

This sequence originates from a woman between 35 and 75 years old with stage I lung adenocarcinoma. The chain is built from TRBV6-5 and TRBJ2-5; D may be TRBD1 (6 bases). Sequences were derived from peripheral blood, sampled before any cancer treatment. DNA for the CDR3: TGTGCCAGCAGTTACCTGGGGGCGCGGGAGACCCAGTACTTC. The encoded protein is CASSYLGARETQYF.